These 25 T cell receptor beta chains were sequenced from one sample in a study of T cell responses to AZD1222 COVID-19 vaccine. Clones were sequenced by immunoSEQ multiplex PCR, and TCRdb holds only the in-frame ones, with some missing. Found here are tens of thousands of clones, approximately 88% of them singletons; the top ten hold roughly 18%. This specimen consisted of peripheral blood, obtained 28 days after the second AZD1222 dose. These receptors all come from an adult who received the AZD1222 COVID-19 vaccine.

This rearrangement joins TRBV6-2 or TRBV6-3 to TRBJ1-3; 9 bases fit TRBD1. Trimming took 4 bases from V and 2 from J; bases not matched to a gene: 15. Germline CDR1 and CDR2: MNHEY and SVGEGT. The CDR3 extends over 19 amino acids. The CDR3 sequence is CASSSIFGTGRKTGNTIYF. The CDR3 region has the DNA TGTGCCAGCAGTTCCATATTCGGGACAGGGAGGAAGACTGGAAACACCATATATTTT.

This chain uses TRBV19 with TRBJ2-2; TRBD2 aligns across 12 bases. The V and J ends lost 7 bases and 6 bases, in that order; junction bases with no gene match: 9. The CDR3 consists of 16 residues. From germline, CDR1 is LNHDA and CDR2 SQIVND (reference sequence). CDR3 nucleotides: TGTGCCAGTACCTTACTAGCGGGGGGCCCCTCCGGGGAGCTGTTTTTT. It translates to CASTLLAGGPSGELFF.

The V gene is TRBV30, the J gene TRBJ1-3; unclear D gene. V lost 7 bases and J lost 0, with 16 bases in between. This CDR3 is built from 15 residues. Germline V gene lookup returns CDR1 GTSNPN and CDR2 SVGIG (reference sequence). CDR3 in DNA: TGTGCCTCCTCGGGGATGGTAACCTCTGGAAACACCATATATTTT. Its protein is CASSGMVTSGNTIYF.

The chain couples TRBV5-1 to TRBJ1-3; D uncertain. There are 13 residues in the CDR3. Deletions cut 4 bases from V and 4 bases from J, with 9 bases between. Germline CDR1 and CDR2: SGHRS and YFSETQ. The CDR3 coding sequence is TGCGCCAGCAGCGCCCAATCCGGAAACACCATATATTTT. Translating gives CASSAQSGNTIYF.

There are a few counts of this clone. The CDR3 here is CASTPPSSYNSPLHF. CDR3 DNA sequence: TGTGCCAGCACCCCTCCAAGCTCCTATAATTCACCCCTCCACTTT. J is TRBJ1-6 and V is TRBV6-5; no firm D call. The V gene's germline CDR1 is MNHEY and CDR2 SVGAGI. This CDR3 contains 15 residues. V lost 7 bases and J lost 0, with 10 bases in between.

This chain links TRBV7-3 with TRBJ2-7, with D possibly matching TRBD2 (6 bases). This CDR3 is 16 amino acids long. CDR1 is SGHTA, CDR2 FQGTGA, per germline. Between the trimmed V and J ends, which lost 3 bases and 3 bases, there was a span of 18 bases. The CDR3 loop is CASSFHAGTRNYEQYF. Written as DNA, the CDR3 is TGTGCCAGCAGCTTTCATGCAGGGACTCGCAACTACGAGCAGTACTTC.

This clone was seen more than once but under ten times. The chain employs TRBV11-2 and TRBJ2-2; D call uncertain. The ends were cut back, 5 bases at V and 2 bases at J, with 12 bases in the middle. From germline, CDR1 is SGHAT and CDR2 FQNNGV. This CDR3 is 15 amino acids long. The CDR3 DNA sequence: TGTGCCAGCAGCAAGGAGCCGCTAAACACCGGGGAGCTGTTTTTT. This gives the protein CASSKEPLNTGELFF.

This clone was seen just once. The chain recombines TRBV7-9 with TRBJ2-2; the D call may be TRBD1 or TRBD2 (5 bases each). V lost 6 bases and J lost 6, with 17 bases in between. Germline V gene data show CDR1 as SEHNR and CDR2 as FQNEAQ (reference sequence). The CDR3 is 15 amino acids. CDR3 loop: CASRPPGHGSGELFF. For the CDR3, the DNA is TGTGCCAGCAGGCCCCCGGGGCATGGTTCCGGGGAGCTGTTTTTT. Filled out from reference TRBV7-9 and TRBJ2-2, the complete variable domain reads DTGVSQNPRHKITKRGQNVTFRCDPISEHNRLYWYRQTLGQGPEFLTYFQNEAQLEKSRLLSDRFSAERPKGSFSTLEIQRTEQGDSAMYLCASRPPGHGSGELFFGEGSRLTVL.

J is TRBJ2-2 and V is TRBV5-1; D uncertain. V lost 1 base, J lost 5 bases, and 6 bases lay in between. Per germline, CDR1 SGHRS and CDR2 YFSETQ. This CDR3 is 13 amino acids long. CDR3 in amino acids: CASSLSETGELFF. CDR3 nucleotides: TGCGCCAGCAGCTTGTCAGAGACCGGGGAGCTGTTTTTT.

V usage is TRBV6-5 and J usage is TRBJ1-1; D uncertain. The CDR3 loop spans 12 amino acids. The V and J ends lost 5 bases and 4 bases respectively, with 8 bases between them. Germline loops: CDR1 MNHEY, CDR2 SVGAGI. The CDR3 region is CASSRPLTEAFF. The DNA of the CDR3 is TGTGCCAGCAGTCGTCCACTCACTGAAGCTTTCTTT.

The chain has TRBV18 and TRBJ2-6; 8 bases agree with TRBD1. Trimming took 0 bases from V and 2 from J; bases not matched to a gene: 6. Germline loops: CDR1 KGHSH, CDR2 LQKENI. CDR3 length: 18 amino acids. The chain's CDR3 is CASSPPARGLAGANVLTF. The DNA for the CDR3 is TGTGCCAGCTCACCACCCGCCAGGGGGCTGGCTGGGGCCAACGTCCTGACTTTC.

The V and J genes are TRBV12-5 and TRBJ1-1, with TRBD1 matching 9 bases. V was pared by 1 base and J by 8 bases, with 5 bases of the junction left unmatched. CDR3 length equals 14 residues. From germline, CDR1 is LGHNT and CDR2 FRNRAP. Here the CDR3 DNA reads TGTGCTAGTGGTTTGGGGACAGGGGTCTACGAAGCTTTCTTT. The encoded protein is CASGLGTGVYEAFF.

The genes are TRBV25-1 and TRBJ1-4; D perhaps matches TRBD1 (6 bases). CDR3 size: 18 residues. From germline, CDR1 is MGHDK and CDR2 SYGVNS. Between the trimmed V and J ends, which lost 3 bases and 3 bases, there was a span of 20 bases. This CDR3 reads CASSDPGEGGMANEKLFF. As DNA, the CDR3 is TGTGCCAGCAGTGATCCGGGAGAGGGGGGTATGGCTAATGAAAAACTGTTTTTT.

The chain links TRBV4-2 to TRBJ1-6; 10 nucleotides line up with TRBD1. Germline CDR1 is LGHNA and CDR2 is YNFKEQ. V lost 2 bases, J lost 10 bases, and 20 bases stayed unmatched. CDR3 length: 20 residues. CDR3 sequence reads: CASSQYPVSGQGGSRSPLHF. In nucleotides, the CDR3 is TGTGCCAGCAGCCAATACCCGGTTTCAGGACAGGGGGGATCCAGGTCACCCCTCCACTTT.

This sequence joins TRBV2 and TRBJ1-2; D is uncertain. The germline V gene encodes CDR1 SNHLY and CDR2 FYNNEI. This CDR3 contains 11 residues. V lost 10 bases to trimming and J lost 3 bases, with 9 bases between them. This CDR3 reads CATRTYYGYTF. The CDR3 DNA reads TGTGCCACCCGGACTTACTATGGCTACACCTTC.

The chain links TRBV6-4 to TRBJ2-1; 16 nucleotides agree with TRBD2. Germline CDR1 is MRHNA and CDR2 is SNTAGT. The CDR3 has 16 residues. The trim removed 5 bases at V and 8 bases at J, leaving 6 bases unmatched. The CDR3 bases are TGTGCCAGCAGTCCGGGACTAGCGGGGGGGTCTGATGAGCAGTTCTTC. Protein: CASSPGLAGGSDEQFF.

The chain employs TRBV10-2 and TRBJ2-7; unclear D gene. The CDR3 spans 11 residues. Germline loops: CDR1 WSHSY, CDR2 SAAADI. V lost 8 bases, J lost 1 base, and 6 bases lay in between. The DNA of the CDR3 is TGCGCCAGCGGGCCTTCCTACGAGCAGTACTTC. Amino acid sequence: CASGPSYEQYF.

CDR3 in amino acids: CASSRPTDITGELFF. Here the CDR3 DNA reads TGTGCCAGCAGTCGCCCAACAGATATCACCGGGGAGCTGTTTTTT. The chain links TRBV25-1 to TRBJ2-2; D not certain. V lost 5 bases and J 4 bases, leaving 14 bases between the germline ends. The CDR3 totals 15 residues. Germline V lookup: CDR1 MGHDK, CDR2 SYGVNS.

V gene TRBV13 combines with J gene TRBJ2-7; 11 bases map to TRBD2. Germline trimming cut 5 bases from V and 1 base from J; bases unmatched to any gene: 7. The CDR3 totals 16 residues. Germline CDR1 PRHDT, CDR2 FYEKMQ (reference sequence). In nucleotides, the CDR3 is TGTGCCAGCAGCACGAGACTAGCGGGAACTTCCTACGAGCAGTACTTC. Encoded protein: CASSTRLAGTSYEQYF. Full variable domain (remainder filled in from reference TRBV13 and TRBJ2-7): AAGVIQSPRHLIKEKRETATLKCYPIPRHDTVYWYQQGPGQDPQFLISFYEKMQSDKGSIPDRFSAQQFSDYHSELNMSSLELGDSALYFCASSTRLAGTSYEQYFGPGTRLTVT.

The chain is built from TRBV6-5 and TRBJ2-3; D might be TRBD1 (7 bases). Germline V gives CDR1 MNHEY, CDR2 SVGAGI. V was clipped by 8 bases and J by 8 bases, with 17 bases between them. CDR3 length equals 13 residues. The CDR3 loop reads CASGSGGGGTQYF. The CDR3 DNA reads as TGTGCCAGCGGCTCAGGGGGAGGTGGTACGCAGTATTTT.

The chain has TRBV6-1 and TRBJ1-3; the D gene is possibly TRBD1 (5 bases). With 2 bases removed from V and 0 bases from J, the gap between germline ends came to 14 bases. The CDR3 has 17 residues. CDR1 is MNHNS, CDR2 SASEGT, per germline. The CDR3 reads CASSEPPGGSSGNTIYF. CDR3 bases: TGTGCCAGCAGTGAACCTCCGGGGGGGAGCTCTGGAAACACCATATATTTT.

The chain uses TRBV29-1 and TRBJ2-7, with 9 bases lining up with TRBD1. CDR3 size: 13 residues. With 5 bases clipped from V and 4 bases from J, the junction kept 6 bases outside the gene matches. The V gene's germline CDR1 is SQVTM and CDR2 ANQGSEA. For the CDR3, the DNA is TGCAGCGTTCCCGGGACAGGGAGATACGAGCAGTACTTC. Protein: CSVPGTGRYEQYF.

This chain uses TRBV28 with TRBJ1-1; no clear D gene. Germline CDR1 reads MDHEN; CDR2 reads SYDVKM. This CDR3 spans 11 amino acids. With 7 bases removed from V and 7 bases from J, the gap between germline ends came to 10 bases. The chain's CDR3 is CASTRNREAFF. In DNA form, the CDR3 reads TGTGCCAGCACGAGAAACCGTGAAGCTTTCTTT.

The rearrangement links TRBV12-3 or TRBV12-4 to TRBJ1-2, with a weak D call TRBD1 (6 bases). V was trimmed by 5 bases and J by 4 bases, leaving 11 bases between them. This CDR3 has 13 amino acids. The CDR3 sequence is CASSQGQAYGYTF. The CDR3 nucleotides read TGTGCCAGCAGTCAGGGACAAGCCTATGGCTACACCTTC.

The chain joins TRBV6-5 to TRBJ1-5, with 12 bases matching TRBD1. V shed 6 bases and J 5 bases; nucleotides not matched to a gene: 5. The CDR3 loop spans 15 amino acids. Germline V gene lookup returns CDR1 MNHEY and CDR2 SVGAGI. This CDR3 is CASRPGQGAHQPQHF. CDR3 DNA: TGTGCCAGCAGGCCGGGACAGGGGGCCCATCAGCCCCAGCATTTT.